The rows below give T cell receptor beta chains drawn from one sample of a study of response to subunit inactivated influenza vaccine. TCRdb re-analysed the RT-PCR reads in MiXCR, keeping a single row per CDR3 protein. The sample yields fewer than 200,000 distinct CDR3 sequences, around 9% seen once. Source: non-naive T cells sorted from PBMCs, taken on the day of vaccination. The receptors originated from a man between 45 and 60 years old who received an inactivated influenza vaccine. The CDR3 runs from the conserved cysteine through the conserved F or W. Fields, in order: clone size, J gene, V gene, CDR3 protein. Size values are once, few and many counts, or a class for expanded clones, and some rows have none.

>few|TRBJ2-7|TRBV15
CATSRVDAYEQYF
>NA|TRBJ2-7|TRBV29-1
CSVAGTAAYEQYF
>few|TRBJ2-7|TRBV4-2
CASSQPQGATRQYF
>many|TRBJ1-4|TRBV7-9
CASSLAGGTEKLFF
>NA|TRBJ2-2|TRBV4-1
CASSQEAGTGELFF
>NA|TRBJ1-1|TRBV5-5
CASSLGPGLPGGAFF
>few|TRBJ2-5|TRBV18
CASSPGWGQETQYF
>many|TRBJ1-4|TRBV5-1
CASSNGPDEKLFF
>many|TRBJ1-6|TRBV6-5
CASSYSIRSSYNSPLHF
>NA|TRBJ1-1|TRBV5-8
CASSLLGGVMNTEAFF
>many|TRBJ2-3|TRBV7-9
CASSLTDTQYF
>NA|TRBJ1-1|TRBV20-1
CSAKPGGKNTEAFF
>NA|TRBJ2-7|TRBV29-1
CSVEVAVPYEQYF
>few|TRBJ2-5|TRBV7-9
CASSIGTGFKETQYF
>few|TRBJ1-4|TRBV7-6
CASSLEAQPTNEKLFF
>NA|TRBJ2-5|TRBV12-5
CASGLGLAQETQYF
>many|TRBJ2-3|TRBV6-5
CASSSDLSLNPDTQYF
>NA|TRBJ2-1|TRBV7-2
CASTPGQSSYNEQFF
>many|TRBJ1-1|TRBV4-3
CASSWGMNTEAFF
>NA|TRBJ2-7|TRBV5-5
CASSFWGPTISYEQYF
>NA|TRBJ1-2|TRBV6-5
CASSYIGQTGGYTF
>few|TRBJ1-2|TRBV10-3
CAITRAGDNYGYTF
>few|TRBJ1-2|TRBV5-1
CASSLGAGDYGYTF
>many|TRBJ2-1|TRBV19
CASSGKRGAHNEQFF
>once|TRBJ2-7|TRBV7-2
CASSSGLAGSYEQYF
>few|TRBJ1-3|TRBV7-2
CASSLDGGTGGNTIYF
>NA|TRBJ2-7|TRBV20-1
CSAYSGLTYEQYF
>few|TRBJ1-6|TRBV4-2
CASSQNEVGGGSYNSPLHF
>few|TRBJ2-1|TRBV12-3/TRBV12-4
CASSLVGYPNEQFF
>NA|TRBJ2-7|TRBV7-2
CASSLASRGPEQYF
>many|TRBJ2-7|TRBV4-3
CASSQEITRSAEQYF
>few|TRBJ2-3|TRBV11-2
CASSLRWTAGGGTDTQYF
>few|TRBJ1-1|TRBV6-5
CASSYLGEAFF
>NA|TRBJ2-7|TRBV19
CASSGGPFYEQYF
>NA|TRBJ2-1|TRBV12-3/TRBV12-4
CASSLGARNSIYNEQFF
>few|TRBJ2-1|TRBV20-1
CCARSYGSLTYNEQFF
>NA|TRBJ1-2|TRBV6-2/TRBV6-3
CATPIYGYTF
>NA|TRBJ2-7|TRBV24-1
CATGFVSAKVCEQYF
>NA|TRBJ2-2|TRBV30
CAWRQGAGELFF
>many|TRBJ1-2|TRBV29-1
CSADSNYGYTF
>NA|TRBJ2-5|TRBV21-1
CASSDQGQRETQYF
>few|TRBJ1-2|TRBV5-1
CASSLSQGAGGYTF
>many|TRBJ1-5|TRBV5-5
CASSLELGHPQHF
>many|TRBJ2-2|TRBV6-4
CASSLSILAGAVGDGELFF
>NA|TRBJ2-2|TRBV5-1
CASSLVPSENTGELFF
>few|TRBJ2-3|TRBV9
CASSPLRGTDTQYF
>NA|TRBJ2-7|TRBV6-5
CASSYGLAGGFYEQYF
>many|TRBJ1-1|TRBV20-1
CSASGIGDTEAFF
>many|TRBJ1-4|TRBV12-3/TRBV12-4
CASGPGRANEKLFF
>NA|TRBJ1-1|TRBV10-3
CAIRSANGQGEEEAFF
>many|TRBJ2-5|TRBV20-1
CSATTGLWETQYF
>many|TRBJ2-1|TRBV9
CASSQRTSANNEQFF
>many|TRBJ1-5|TRBV7-8
CASSRSRVMSNQPQHF
>NA|TRBJ2-7|TRBV29-1
CSVGPKSGTSSAGEQYF
>many|TRBJ2-1|TRBV29-1
CSVDQRETYNEQFF
>few|TRBJ1-5|TRBV6-4
CASSEAENQPQHF
>NA|TRBJ1-4|TRBV14
CASSSNRGTPNEKLFF
>few|TRBJ2-7|TRBV12-3/TRBV12-4
CASSLGMGASYEQYF